A single sample is the source of the 31 T cell receptor beta chains below, sequenced in a study of response to subunit inactivated influenza vaccine. TCRdb used MiXCR to reprocess the RT-PCR reads, holding one entry per CDR3 protein. The profile shows more than 150,000 distinct CDR3 sequences, about 9.3% of them singletons. Sequencing used non-naive T cells sorted from PBMCs, obtained on the day of vaccination. These receptor sequences come from a man aged 50 or older who received an inactivated influenza vaccine.

This clonotype has a count of ten or more. This sequence joins TRBV6-1 and TRBJ2-7, with D perhaps assigned TRBD1 or TRBD2 (5 bases each). Germline V gives CDR1 MNHNS, CDR2 SASEGT. This CDR3 contains 13 residues. V was shortened by 6 bases and J by 6 bases, with 15 bases between the two germline ends. Here the CDR3 DNA reads TGTGCCAGCAGACCCGATTTCGGGACCGAGCAGTACTTC. Its protein product is CASRPDFGTEQYF.

This clonotype was recorded a few times. This chain joins TRBV9 and TRBJ2-1, with D tentatively TRBD1 or TRBD2 (6 bases each). Germline V CDR1 and CDR2: SGDLS, YYNGEE. Deletions cut 6 bases from V and 4 bases from J, with 14 bases between. This CDR3 has 14 amino acids. The DNA for the CDR3 is TGTGCCAGCAAGAAGGGGGAGGAATACAATGAGCAGTTCTTC. This codes for CASKKGEEYNEQFF.

The rearrangement joins TRBV7-2 to TRBJ2-7; D is perhaps TRBD1 (6 bases). Trimming left V 1 base short and J 0 bases short, with 13 bases between. CDR1 is SGHTA and CDR2 is FQGNSA in the germline V gene. The CDR3 has 16 amino acids. The CDR3 sequence is CASSLGAQGFSYEQYF. In DNA form, the CDR3 reads TGTGCCAGCAGCTTAGGGGCCCAGGGGTTCTCCTACGAGCAGTACTTC.

Many counts were recorded for this clonotype. The V gene is TRBV12-3 or TRBV12-4, the J gene TRBJ2-3, with TRBD2 as a possible D gene (7 bases). This CDR3 is built from 16 residues. V dropped 0 bases and J dropped 5 bases, with 15 bases sitting between them. CDR3 coding DNA: TGTGCCAGCAGTTTAGCTGGGCGGGGGCAAGGAGATACGCAGTATTTT. It yields the protein CASSLAGRGQGDTQYF.

J is TRBJ2-3 and V is TRBV3-1; D gene unclear. The V gene's germline CDR1 is LGHDT and CDR2 YNNKEL (reference sequence). This CDR3 spans 16 amino acids. Trimming took 3 bases from V and 2 from J, leaving 15 bases between them. The CDR3 protein is CASSQFSTADTDTQYF. In nucleotides, the CDR3 is TGTGCCAGCAGCCAGTTTTCCACCGCAGACACAGATACGCAGTATTTT.

This clonotype appeared a few times. In DNA, the CDR3 is TGTGCCAGCAGCCCCCGCGGGGGGGCGGCCAAAAACATTCAGTACTTC. Amino acid sequence: CASSPRGGAAKNIQYF. The rearrangement uses TRBV9 and TRBJ2-4; TRBD2 matches 9 bases. V was pared by 4 bases and J by 1 base, with 6 bases of the junction left unmatched. This CDR3 has 16 amino acids. CDR1 is SGDLS and CDR2 is YYNGEE in the germline V gene.

The table lists this clonotype with a few counts. The J gene is TRBJ2-5, the V gene TRBV9, with TRBD2 matching 7 bases. This CDR3 is 14 amino acids long. The V segment lost 0 bases and the J segment 2 bases; nucleotides outside the gene matches: 1. In germline, CDR1 is SGDLS, CDR2 YYNGEE. Here the CDR3 reads CASSVGGGQETQYF. The DNA for the CDR3 is TGTGCCAGCAGCGTAGGGGGAGGGCAAGAGACCCAGTACTTC.

This clonotype turned up a few times. The chain combines TRBV12-3 or TRBV12-4 with TRBJ2-7, with D possibly being TRBD1 (6 bases). The ends were cut back, 3 bases at V and 4 bases at J, with 10 bases in the middle. The CDR3 runs 13 residues. CDR3: CASSFARGYEQYF. As DNA, the CDR3 is TGTGCCAGCAGTTTTGCCAGGGGATACGAGCAGTACTTC.

The chain uses TRBV2 and TRBJ2-7; D gene ambiguous. The V gene's germline CDR1 is SNHLY and CDR2 FYNNEI. The ends were cut back, 5 bases at V and 5 bases at J, with 19 bases in the middle. This CDR3 region has 15 residues. The CDR3 region has the DNA TGTGCCAGCAGTCCGTCCGACCGTCCGATGGACGAGCAGTACTTC. The encoded protein is CASSPSDRPMDEQYF.

The chain has TRBV20-1 and TRBJ2-1; weak D call: TRBD2 (6 bases). The CDR3 extends over 15 amino acids. The germline gives CDR1 DFQATT, CDR2 SNEGSKA (reference sequence). V lost 3 bases and J 0 bases, leaving 12 bases between the germline ends. CDR3: CSASRPGLSYNEQFF. The DNA of the CDR3 is TGCAGTGCTAGCAGACCGGGACTCTCCTACAATGAGCAGTTCTTC.

The chain employs TRBV12-3 or TRBV12-4 and TRBJ2-1; 11 positions match TRBD2. V trimming: 6 bases; J trimming: 9 bases; junction bases outside the gene matches: 13. This CDR3 is built from 16 residues. The CDR3 sequence is CASSWTSGPVLIEQFF. CDR3 bases: TGTGCCAGCAGCTGGACTAGCGGGCCGGTTTTGATTGAGCAGTTCTTC.

This clonotype has a count of ten or more. A junction end diverges from the germline sequence, so it may reflect a read error. V gene TRBV4-2 combines with J gene TRBJ2-5, with no clear D. CDR1 LGHNA and CDR2 YNFKEQ come from the germline V gene. The CDR3 loop spans 12 amino acids. The CDR3 coding sequence is TGCGCCAGCAGCCAGGCTGGAGAGACCCAGTACTTC. It yields the protein CASSQAGETQYF.

The chain links TRBV12-3 or TRBV12-4 to TRBJ2-1, with D perhaps TRBD1 (6 bases). V was trimmed by 4 bases and J by 4 bases, leaving 14 bases between them. This CDR3 is built from 15 residues. The CDR3 loop is CASSSPGQMYNEQFF. The CDR3 bases are TGTGCCAGCAGTTCTCCGGGACAAATGTACAATGAGCAGTTCTTC.

This clonotype was found a few times. V is TRBV6-5 and J is TRBJ2-6; D may be TRBD1 (5 bases). V lost 2 bases to trimming and J lost 4 bases, with 9 bases between them. From germline, CDR1 is MNHEY and CDR2 SVGAGI. This CDR3 region has 15 residues. The CDR3 DNA sequence: TGTGCCAGCAGTTACAGGGGCTCGGGGGCCAACGTCCTGACTTTC. Residues: CASSYRGSGANVLTF.

The rearrangement uses TRBV7-8 and TRBJ2-3; a weak D match, TRBD2 (5 bases). V shed 5 bases and J shed 2 bases, with 14 bases lying between them. The CDR3 sequence is 15 residues long. Germline CDR1 and CDR2: SGHVS and FQNEAQ. This chain's CDR3 is CASSTREDSTDTQYF. The DNA for the CDR3 is TGTGCCAGCAGCACACGGGAAGACTCCACAGATACGCAGTATTTT.

The V gene is TRBV7-8, the J gene TRBJ1-4; D gene unclear. Germline V lookup: CDR1 SGHVS, CDR2 FQNEAQ. V lost 1 base and J lost 7, with 10 bases in between. The length of the CDR3 is 14 residues. The CDR3 nucleotides read TGTGCCAGCAGCTTAGTTCCTCACAGTGAAAAACTGTTTTTT. It translates to CASSLVPHSEKLFF.

This chain joins TRBV15 and TRBJ2-2; D may be TRBD1 (6 bases). Trimming took off 1 base at V and 5 bases at J, with 8 bases between the two ends. CDR1 and CDR2 from the germline V gene are LNHNV and YYDKDF (reference sequence). The CDR3 spans 14 residues. The CDR3 spells CATSRGGGTGELFF. For the CDR3, the DNA is TGTGCCACCAGCAGAGGAGGGGGAACCGGGGAGCTGTTTTTT.

Judged by abundance, this clonotype is medium-sized. The chain uses TRBV28 and TRBJ2-7; 9 nucleotides match TRBD1. Looked up from germline, CDR1 is MDHEN and CDR2 is SYDVKM. Germline trimming cut 7 bases from V and 4 bases from J; bases unmatched to any gene: 5. This CDR3 contains 13 residues. This chain's CDR3 is CASMTGTGYEQYF. The CDR3 bases are TGTGCCAGCATGACCGGGACAGGGTACGAGCAGTACTTC.

The chain links TRBV10-3 to TRBJ2-7, with a weak D call TRBD2 (7 bases). Trimming stripped 3 bases from V and 4 bases from J, with 13 bases between. The CDR3 contains 14 residues. Germline V gives CDR1 ENHRY, CDR2 SYGVKD. CDR3 sequence (DNA): TGTGCCATCAGTGATAAGGGGGGACTATACGAGCAGTACTTC. This encodes CAISDKGGLYEQYF.

This clonotype was detected ten times or more. This sequence joins TRBV20-1 and TRBJ2-3, with D unclear. Germline V lookup: CDR1 DFQATT, CDR2 SNEGSKA (reference sequence). The CDR3 is 12 amino acids. Trimming stripped 1 base from V and 2 bases from J, with 4 bases between. The CDR3 spells CSARVATDTQYF. CDR3 coding DNA: TGCAGTGCTAGAGTAGCCACAGATACGCAGTATTTT.

This clonotype was seen a few times. The rearrangement links TRBV7-6 to TRBJ2-7; 11 bases map to TRBD2. This CDR3 has 15 amino acids. Germline CDR1 SGHVS, CDR2 FNYEAQ. V gave up 6 bases and J gave up 2 bases; unmatched junction bases: 6. The CDR3 protein is CASSPGTSGAYEQYF. Written as DNA, the CDR3 is TGTGCCAGCAGTCCCGGGACTAGCGGTGCCTACGAGCAGTACTTC.

This clonotype appeared a few times. The rearrangement links TRBV30 to TRBJ2-2; D not resolved. Between the trimmed V and J ends, which lost 0 bases and 5 bases, there was a span of 7 bases. CDR3 size: 13 residues. The germline V gene encodes CDR1 GTSNPN and CDR2 SVGIG (reference sequence). The chain's CDR3 is CAWSVLGTGELFF. DNA for the CDR3: TGTGCCTGGAGTGTCTTGGGGACCGGGGAGCTGTTTTTT.

This clonotype occurred many times. This chain links TRBV7-8 with TRBJ1-5; D is uncertain. There are 16 residues in the CDR3. Germline CDR1 reads SGHVS; CDR2 reads FQNEAQ. Trimming shortened V by 5 bases and J by 1 base, and 15 bases separated the two germline ends. CDR3 sequence reads: CASSLGLTYSNQPQHF. The CDR3 DNA sequence: TGTGCCAGCAGCCTGGGTCTAACTTACAGCAATCAGCCCCAGCATTTT.

This clonotype was detected ten times or more. V gene TRBV28 combines with J gene TRBJ2-7, with TRBD1 as a possible D gene (5 bases). The V end was cut by 10 bases, the J end by 2 bases, with 15 bases between. The length of the CDR3 is 13 residues. Germline values: CDR1 MDHEN, CDR2 SYDVKM. The CDR3 nucleotides read TGTGCCATACAAGGACAAGGAACCTACGAGCAGTACTTC. As protein: CAIQGQGTYEQYF.

The chain is built from TRBV6-1 and TRBJ1-2; perhaps TRBD1 as D (5 bases). CDR3 length: 15 residues. CDR1 and CDR2 (germline): MNHNS, SASEGT. Between the trimmed V and J ends, which lost 2 bases and 5 bases, there was a span of 15 bases. The CDR3 reads CASSEQPTETYGYTF. CDR3 DNA: TGTGCCAGCAGTGAACAGCCGACAGAAACTTATGGCTACACCTTC.

The sample holds many counts of this clonotype. The chain couples TRBV9 to TRBJ2-2; TRBD1 is a possible D gene (5 bases). This CDR3 has 15 amino acids. With 1 base removed from V and 4 bases from J, the gap between germline ends came to 11 bases. Germline CDR1 is SGDLS and CDR2 is YYNGEE. The CDR3 protein is CASSVQGGGTGELFF. Here the CDR3 DNA reads TGTGCCAGCAGCGTACAGGGTGGCGGCACCGGGGAGCTGTTTTTT.

This clonotype was found many times. The chain uses TRBV14 and TRBJ2-2; D is perhaps TRBD1 or TRBD2 (6 bases each). In germline, CDR1 is SGHDN, CDR2 FVKESK. The CDR3 runs to 17 residues. Trimming pared 1 base from V and 4 bases from J, leaving 16 bases between. As DNA, the CDR3 is TGTGCCAGCAGCCAAGTGGAGGGCAGGGGATTCACCGGGGAGCTGTTTTTT. Protein product: CASSQVEGRGFTGELFF.

This clonotype was found many times. The V and J genes are TRBV7-8 and TRBJ2-7; perhaps TRBD1 as D (6 bases). This CDR3 has 16 amino acids. V lost 5 bases to trimming and J lost 3 bases, with 20 bases between them. CDR1 is SGHVS and CDR2 is FQNEAQ in the germline V gene. CDR3 region: CASSLRHRAINYEQYF. CDR3 DNA sequence: TGTGCCAGCAGCCTCAGACACAGGGCTATTAACTACGAGCAGTACTTC.

Notes on this clonotype: This may arise from a read error, as a much more abundant clone is one base away. This chain joins TRBV6-2 or TRBV6-3 and TRBJ2-2; D may be TRBD2 (6 bases). Looked up from germline, CDR1 is MNHEY and CDR2 is SVGEGT. The CDR3 consists of 15 residues. The CDR3, as DNA: TGTGCCACCCAGAACCGGGAGATTCGGACCGGGGAGCTGTTATTT. Its protein product is CATQNREIRTGELLF.

This clonotype was observed a handful of times. This chain uses TRBV27 with TRBJ1-5; D is unresolved. The length of the CDR3 is 12 residues. CDR1 is MNHEY, CDR2 SMNVEV, per germline (reference sequence). Deletions cut 4 bases from V and 4 bases from J, with 5 bases between. Here the CDR3 DNA reads TGTGCCAGCAGTTCCATTAATCAGCCCCAGCATTTT. This gives the protein CASSSINQPQHF.

This clonotype was picked up many times. This chain joins TRBV9 and TRBJ2-2; the match to TRBD1 covers 10 bases. Germline V lookup: CDR1 SGDLS, CDR2 YYNGEE. With 3 bases clipped from V and 6 bases from J, the junction kept 2 bases outside the gene matches. The length of the CDR3 is 14 residues. The CDR3 DNA is TGTGCCAGCAGCGGGACAGGGGGGGCCGGGGAGCTGTTTTTT. Its translation is CASSGTGGAGELFF.